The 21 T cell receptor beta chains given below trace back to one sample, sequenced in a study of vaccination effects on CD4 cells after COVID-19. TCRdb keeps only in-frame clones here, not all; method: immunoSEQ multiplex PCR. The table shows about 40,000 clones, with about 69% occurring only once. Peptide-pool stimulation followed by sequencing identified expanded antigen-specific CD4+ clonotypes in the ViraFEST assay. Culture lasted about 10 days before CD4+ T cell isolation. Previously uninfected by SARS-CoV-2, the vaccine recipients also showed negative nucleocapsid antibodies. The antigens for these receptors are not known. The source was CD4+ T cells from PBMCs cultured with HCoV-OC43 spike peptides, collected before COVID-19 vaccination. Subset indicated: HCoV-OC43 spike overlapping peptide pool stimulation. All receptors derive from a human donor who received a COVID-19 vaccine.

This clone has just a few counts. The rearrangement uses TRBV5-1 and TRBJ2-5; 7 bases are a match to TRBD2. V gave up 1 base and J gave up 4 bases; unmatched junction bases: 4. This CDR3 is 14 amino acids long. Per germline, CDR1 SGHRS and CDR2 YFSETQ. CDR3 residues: CASSLNGEGETQYF. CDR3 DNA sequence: TGCGCCAGCAGCTTGAATGGGGAGGGAGAGACCCAGTACTTC.

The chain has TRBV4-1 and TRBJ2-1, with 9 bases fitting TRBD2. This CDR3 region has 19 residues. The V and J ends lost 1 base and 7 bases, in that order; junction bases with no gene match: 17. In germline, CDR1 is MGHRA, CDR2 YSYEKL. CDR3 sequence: CASSQAGLAGGPGNNEQFF. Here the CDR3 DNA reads TGCGCCAGCAGCCAAGCGGGGCTGGCGGGAGGGCCGGGCAATAATGAGCAGTTCTTC.

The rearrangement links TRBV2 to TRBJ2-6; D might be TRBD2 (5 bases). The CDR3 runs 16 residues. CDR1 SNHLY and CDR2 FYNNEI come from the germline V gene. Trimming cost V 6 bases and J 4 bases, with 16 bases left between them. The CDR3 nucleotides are TGTGCCAGCAGAGGAGGAGTCACGAGCGGGGCCAACGTCCTGACTTTC. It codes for CASRGGVTSGANVLTF.

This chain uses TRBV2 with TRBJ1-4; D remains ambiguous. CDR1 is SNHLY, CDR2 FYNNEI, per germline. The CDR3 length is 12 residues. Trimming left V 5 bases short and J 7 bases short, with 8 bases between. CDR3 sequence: CASSTRPEKLFF. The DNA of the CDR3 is TGTGCCAGCAGTACCCGACCTGAAAAACTGTTTTTT.

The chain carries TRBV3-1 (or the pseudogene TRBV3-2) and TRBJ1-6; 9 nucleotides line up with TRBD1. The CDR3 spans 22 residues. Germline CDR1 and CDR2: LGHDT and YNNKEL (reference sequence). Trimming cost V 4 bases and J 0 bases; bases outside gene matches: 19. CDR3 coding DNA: TGTGCCAGCAGCCGAAAATCGGGGGTGGGGACAGGGTTGAGCTCCTATAATTCACCCCTCCACTTT. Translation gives CASSRKSGVGTGLSSYNSPLHF.

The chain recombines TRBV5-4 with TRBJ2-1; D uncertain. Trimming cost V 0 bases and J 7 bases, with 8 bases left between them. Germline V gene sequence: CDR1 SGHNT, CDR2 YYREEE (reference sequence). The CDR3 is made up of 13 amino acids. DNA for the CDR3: TGTGCCAGCAGCTTGGCGACTGTAAATGAGCAGTTCTTC. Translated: CASSLATVNEQFF.

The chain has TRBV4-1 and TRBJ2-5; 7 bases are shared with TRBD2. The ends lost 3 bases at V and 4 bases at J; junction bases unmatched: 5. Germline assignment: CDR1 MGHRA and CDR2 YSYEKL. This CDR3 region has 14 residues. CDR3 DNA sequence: TGCGCCAGCAGCCAGGTCGCGGGGGTAGAGACCCAGTACTTC. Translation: CASSQVAGVETQYF.

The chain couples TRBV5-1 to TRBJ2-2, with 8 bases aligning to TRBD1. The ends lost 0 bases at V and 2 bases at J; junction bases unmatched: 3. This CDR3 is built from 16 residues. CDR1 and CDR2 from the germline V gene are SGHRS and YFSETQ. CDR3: CASSLEGQGNTGELFF. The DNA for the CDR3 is TGCGCCAGCAGCTTGGAAGGACAGGGAAACACCGGGGAGCTGTTTTTT.

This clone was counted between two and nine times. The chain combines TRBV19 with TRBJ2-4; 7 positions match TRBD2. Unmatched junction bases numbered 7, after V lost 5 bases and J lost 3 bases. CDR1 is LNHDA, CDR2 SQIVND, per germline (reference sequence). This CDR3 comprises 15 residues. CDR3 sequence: CASSGLADNKNIQYF. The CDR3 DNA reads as TGTGCCAGTAGTGGGCTAGCGGATAACAAAAACATTCAGTACTTC.

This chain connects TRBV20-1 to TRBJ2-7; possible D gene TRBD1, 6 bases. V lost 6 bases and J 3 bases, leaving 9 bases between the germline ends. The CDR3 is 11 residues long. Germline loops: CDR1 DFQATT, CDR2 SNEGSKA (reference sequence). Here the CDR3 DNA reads TGCAGTGCGAACAGGGTCTACGAGCAGTACTTC. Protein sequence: CSANRVYEQYF.

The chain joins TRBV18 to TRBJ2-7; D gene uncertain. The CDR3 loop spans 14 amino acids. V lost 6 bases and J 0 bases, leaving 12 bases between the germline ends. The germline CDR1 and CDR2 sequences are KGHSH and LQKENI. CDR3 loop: CASSNDLSSYEQYF. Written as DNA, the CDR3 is TGTGCCAGCTCCAACGACCTTAGCTCCTACGAGCAGTACTTC.

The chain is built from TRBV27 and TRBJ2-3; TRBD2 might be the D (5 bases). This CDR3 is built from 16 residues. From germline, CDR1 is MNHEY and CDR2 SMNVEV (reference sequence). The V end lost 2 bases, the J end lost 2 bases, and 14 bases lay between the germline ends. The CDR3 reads CASSLEGPVLTDTQYF. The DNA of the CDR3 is TGTGCCAGCAGTTTAGAGGGTCCCGTTCTCACAGATACGCAGTATTTT.

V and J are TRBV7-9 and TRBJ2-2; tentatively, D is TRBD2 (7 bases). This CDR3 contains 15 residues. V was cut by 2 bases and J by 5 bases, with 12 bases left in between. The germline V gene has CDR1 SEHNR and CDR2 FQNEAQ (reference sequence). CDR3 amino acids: CASSLRRGGTGELFF. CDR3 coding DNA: TGTGCCAGCAGCTTAAGAAGGGGGGGGACCGGGGAGCTGTTTTTT.

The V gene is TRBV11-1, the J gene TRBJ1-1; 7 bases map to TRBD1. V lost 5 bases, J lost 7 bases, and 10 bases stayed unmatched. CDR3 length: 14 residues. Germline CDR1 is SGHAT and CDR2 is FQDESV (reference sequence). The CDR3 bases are TGTGCCAGCAGCGCTTGGACAGGCTCCGATGAAGCTTTCTTT. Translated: CASSAWTGSDEAFF.

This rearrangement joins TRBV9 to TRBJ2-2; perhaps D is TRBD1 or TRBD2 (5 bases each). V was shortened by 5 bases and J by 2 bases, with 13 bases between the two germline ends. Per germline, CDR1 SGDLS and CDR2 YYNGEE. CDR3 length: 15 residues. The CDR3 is CASRTGTANTGELFF. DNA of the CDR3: TGTGCCAGCAGGACCGGGACGGCCAACACCGGGGAGCTGTTTTTT.

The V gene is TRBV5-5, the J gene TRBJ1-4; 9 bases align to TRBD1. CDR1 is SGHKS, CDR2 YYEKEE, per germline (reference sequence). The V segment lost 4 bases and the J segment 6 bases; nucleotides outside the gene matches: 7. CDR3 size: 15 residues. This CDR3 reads CASSPTGQGDEKLFF. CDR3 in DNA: TGTGCCAGCAGCCCCACGGGACAGGGAGATGAAAAACTGTTTTTT.

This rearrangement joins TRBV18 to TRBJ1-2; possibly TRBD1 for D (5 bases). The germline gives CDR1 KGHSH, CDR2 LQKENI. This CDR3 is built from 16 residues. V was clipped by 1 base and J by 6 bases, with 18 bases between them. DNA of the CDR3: TGTGCCAGCTCACCACAGACTGACAGTGTCTCCCATGGCTACACCTTC. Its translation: CASSPQTDSVSHGYTF. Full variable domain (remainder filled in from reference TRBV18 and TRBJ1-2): NAGVMQNPRHLVRRRGQEARLRCSPMKGHSHVYWYRQLPEEGLKFMVYLQKENIIDESGMPKERFSAEFPKEGPSILRIQQVVRGDSAAYFCASSPQTDSVSHGYTFGSGTRLTVV.

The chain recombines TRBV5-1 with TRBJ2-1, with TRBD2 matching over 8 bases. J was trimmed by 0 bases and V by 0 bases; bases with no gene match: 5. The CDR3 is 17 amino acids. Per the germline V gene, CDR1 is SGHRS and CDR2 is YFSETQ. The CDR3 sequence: CASSLVASGGSYNEQFF. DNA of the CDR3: TGCGCCAGCAGCTTGGTAGCGAGCGGGGGCTCCTACAATGAGCAGTTCTTC.

Here the CDR3 reads CASQKGGRVDSPLHF. CDR3 bases: TGTGCCAGTCAAAAGGGGGGCAGAGTCGATTCACCCCTCCACTTT. The gene calls are TRBV19 and TRBJ1-6; D is perhaps TRBD1 (6 bases). This CDR3 contains 15 residues. CDR1 is LNHDA, CDR2 SQIVND, per germline (reference sequence). Trimming removed 8 bases from V and 8 bases from J, with 19 bases in between. Together with reference TRBV19 and TRBJ1-6, the CDR3 gives the full variable domain: DGGITQSPKYLFRKEGQNVTLSCEQNLNHDAMYWYRQDPGQGLRLIYYSQIVNDFQKGDIAEGYSVSREKKESFPLTVTSAQKNPTAFYLCASQKGGRVDSPLHFGNGTRLTVT.

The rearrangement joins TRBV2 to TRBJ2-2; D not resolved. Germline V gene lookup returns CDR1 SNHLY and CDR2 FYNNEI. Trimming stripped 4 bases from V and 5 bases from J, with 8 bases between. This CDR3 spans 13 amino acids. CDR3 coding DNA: TGTGCCAGCAGTGTTTTTGGGACCGGGGAGCTGTTTTTT. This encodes CASSVFGTGELFF. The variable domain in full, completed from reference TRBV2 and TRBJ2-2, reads EPEVTQTPSHQVTQMGQEVILRCVPISNHLYFYWYRQILGQKVEFLVSFYNNEISEKSEIFDDQFSVERPDGSNFTLKIRSTKLEDSAMYFCASSVFGTGELFFGEGSRLTVL.

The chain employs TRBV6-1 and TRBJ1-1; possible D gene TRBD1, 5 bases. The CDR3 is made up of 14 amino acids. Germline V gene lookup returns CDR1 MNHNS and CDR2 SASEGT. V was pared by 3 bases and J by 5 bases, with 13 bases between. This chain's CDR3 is CASSEPGEITEAFF. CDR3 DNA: TGTGCCAGCAGTGAGCCGGGGGAAATAACTGAAGCTTTCTTT.